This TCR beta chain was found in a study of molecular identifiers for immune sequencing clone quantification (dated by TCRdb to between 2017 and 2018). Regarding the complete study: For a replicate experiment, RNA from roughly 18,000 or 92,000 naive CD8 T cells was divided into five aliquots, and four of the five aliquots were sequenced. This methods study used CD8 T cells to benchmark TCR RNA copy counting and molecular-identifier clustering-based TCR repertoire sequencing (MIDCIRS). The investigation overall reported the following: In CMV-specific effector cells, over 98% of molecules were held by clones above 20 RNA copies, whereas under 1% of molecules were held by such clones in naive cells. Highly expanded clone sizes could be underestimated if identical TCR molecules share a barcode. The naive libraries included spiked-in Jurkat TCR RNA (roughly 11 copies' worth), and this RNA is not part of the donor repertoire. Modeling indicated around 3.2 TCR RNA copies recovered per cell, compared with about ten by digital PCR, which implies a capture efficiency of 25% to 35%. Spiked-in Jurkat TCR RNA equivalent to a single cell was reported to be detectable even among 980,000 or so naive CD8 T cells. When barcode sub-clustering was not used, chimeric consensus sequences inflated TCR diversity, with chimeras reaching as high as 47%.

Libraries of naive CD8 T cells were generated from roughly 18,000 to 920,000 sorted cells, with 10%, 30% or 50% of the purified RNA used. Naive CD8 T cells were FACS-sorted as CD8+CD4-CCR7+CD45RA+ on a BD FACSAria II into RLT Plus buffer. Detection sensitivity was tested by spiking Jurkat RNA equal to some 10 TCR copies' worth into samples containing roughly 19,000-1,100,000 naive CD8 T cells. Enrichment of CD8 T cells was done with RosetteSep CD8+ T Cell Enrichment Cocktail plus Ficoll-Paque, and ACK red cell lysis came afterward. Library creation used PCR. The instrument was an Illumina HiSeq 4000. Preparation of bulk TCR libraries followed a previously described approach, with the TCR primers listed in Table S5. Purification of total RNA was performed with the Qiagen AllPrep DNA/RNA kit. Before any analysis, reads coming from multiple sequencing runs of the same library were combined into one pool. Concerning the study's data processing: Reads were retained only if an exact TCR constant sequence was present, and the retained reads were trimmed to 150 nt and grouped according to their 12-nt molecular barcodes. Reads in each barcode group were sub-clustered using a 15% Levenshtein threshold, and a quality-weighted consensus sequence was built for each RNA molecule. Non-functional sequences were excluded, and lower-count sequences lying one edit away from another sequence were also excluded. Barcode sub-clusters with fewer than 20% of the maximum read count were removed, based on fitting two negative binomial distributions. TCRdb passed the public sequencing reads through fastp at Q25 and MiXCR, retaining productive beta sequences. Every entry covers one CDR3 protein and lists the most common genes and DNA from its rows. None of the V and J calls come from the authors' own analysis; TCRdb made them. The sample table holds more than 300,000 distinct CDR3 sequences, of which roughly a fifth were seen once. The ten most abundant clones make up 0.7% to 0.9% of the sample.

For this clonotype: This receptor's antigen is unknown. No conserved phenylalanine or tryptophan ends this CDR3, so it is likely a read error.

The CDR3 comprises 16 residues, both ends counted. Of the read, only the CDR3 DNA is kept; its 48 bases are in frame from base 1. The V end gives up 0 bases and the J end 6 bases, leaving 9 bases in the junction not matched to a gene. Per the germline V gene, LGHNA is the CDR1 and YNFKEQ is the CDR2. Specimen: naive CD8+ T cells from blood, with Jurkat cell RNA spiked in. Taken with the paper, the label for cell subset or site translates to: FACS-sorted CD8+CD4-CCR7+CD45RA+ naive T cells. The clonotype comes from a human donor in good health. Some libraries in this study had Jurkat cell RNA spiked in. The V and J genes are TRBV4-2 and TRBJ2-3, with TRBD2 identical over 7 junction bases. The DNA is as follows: TGTGCCAGCAGCCAAGATTGGGGACTACCGAGGGATACGCAGTATTAT. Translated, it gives CASSQDWGLPRDTQYY.